This T cell receptor beta chain was captured by sequencing in a study of blood T cell repertoires in COVID-19. Germline CDR1 is SGHAT and CDR2 is FQNNGV. The CDR3 spans 14 residues. V dropped 5 bases and J dropped 6 bases, with 13 bases sitting between them. Generated by immunoSEQ multiplex PCR, the TCRdb table keeps only in-frame clones and is missing some. In the table there are over 50,000 clones, about 81% of which are singletons. The sample taken for sequencing was peripheral blood. The chain joins TRBV11-2 to TRBJ2-2; tentative D call: TRBD2 (6 bases). This clonotype was obtained from an elderly man with acute or convalescent COVID-19. This CDR3 reads CASSPGRGAGELFF. The CDR3 nucleotides are TGTGCCAGCAGCCCCGGGCGGGGCGCCGGGGAGCTGTTTTTT.